These 29 T cell receptor beta chains share one sample of origin, sequenced in a study of beta chain features in type 1 diabetes. All of the isolated RNA was reverse transcribed, so expressed TCRB transcripts were sequenced. Data came from immunoSEQ multiplex PCR; TCRdb stores just in-frame clones and leaves some out. The sample records about 360,000 clones, around an eighth being singletons. The sequenced material came from naive CD4+ T cells from blood. These receptor sequences come from a young man in good health.

The chain recombines TRBV6-1 with TRBJ2-1; the match to TRBD2 covers 7 bases. Per the germline V gene, CDR1 is MNHNS and CDR2 is SASEGT. Trimming removed 11 bases from V and 3 bases from J; junction bases left unmatched: 7. There are 13 residues in the CDR3. The DNA for the CDR3 is TGTGCCCACGGGTCTAGCGGCTACAATGAGCAGTTCTTC. The encoded protein is CAHGSSGYNEQFF.

This sequence joins TRBV28 and TRBJ2-6, with D perhaps matching TRBD1 (5 bases). The germline V gene encodes CDR1 MDHEN and CDR2 SYDVKM. The CDR3 loop spans 15 amino acids. Trimming removed 5 bases at V and 1 base at J, with 9 bases between. The chain's CDR3 is CASSPGQSGANVLTF. The CDR3 bases are TGTGCCAGCAGTCCAGGACAATCTGGGGCCAACGTCCTGACTTTC. Combining the CDR3 with reference TRBV28 and TRBJ2-6 gives the whole variable domain DVKVTQSSRYLVKRTGEKVFLECVQDMDHENMFWYRQDPGLGLRLIYFSYDVKMKEKGDIPEGYSVSREKKERFSLILESASTNQTSMYLCASSPGQSGANVLTFGAGSRLTVL.

The gene calls are TRBV13 and TRBJ1-4; 8 nucleotides line up with TRBD1. V lost 4 bases, J lost 4 bases, and 5 bases stayed unmatched. Germline CDR1 is PRHDT and CDR2 is FYEKMQ (reference sequence). This CDR3 has 15 residues. This chain's CDR3 is CASSSGQGINEKLFF. Written as DNA, the CDR3 is TGTGCCAGCAGCTCTGGACAGGGAATTAATGAAAAACTGTTTTTT.

The chain links TRBV6-6 to TRBJ2-5, with TRBD2 matching over 8 bases. The junction had 9 bases not matched to a gene; V was cut back by 6 bases and J by 6 bases. Germline CDR1 MNHNY, CDR2 SVGAGI (reference sequence). The CDR3 is 14 amino acids. The CDR3 reads CASRTSGLIKTQYF. For the CDR3, the DNA is TGTGCCAGCAGAACTAGCGGACTAATTAAGACCCAGTACTTC.

CDR3 residues: CAIKGVDGNTIYF. The CDR3 coding sequence is TGTGCCATCAAGGGGGTAGATGGAAACACCATATATTTT. The chain links TRBV10-3 to TRBJ1-3, with D tentatively TRBD1 (6 bases). The CDR3 runs to 13 residues. Germline V lookup: CDR1 ENHRY, CDR2 SYGVKD. Trimming removed 7 bases from V and 3 bases from J, with 10 bases in between.

The chain couples TRBV5-1 to TRBJ1-2, with 7 bases aligning to TRBD1. Germline loops: CDR1 SGHRS, CDR2 YFSETQ. Trimming removed 0 bases from V and 6 bases from J; junction bases left unmatched: 2. This CDR3 is 13 amino acids long. The CDR3 sequence: CASSLGQGHGYTF. Written as DNA, the CDR3 is TGCGCCAGCAGCTTGGGACAGGGTCATGGCTACACCTTC.

This clone was counted between two and nine times. This rearrangement joins TRBV20-1 to TRBJ2-7, with no clear D. CDR3 length: 10 amino acids. V was shortened by 7 bases and J by 1 base, with 5 bases between the two germline ends. CDR1 and CDR2 from the germline V gene are DFQATT and SNEGSKA (reference sequence). CDR3 loop: CSVLSYEQYF. For the CDR3, the DNA is TGCAGTGTCTTATCCTACGAGCAGTACTTC.

The chain carries TRBV18 and TRBJ2-7; 9 bases agree with TRBD1. CDR1 and CDR2 (germline): KGHSH, LQKENI. The CDR3 spans 13 residues. V dropped 5 bases and J dropped 7; count of bases not matched to a gene: 6. The chain's CDR3 is CASSDRGVREQYF. As DNA, the CDR3 is TGTGCCAGCTCAGACAGGGGGGTGCGAGAGCAGTACTTC.

The chain uses TRBV11-1 and TRBJ2-3; 7 nucleotides agree with TRBD2. Looked up from germline, CDR1 is SGHAT and CDR2 is FQDESV (reference sequence). The CDR3 contains 16 residues. V lost 5 bases to trimming and J lost 3 bases; unmatched junction nucleotides: 11. CDR3 coding DNA: TGTGCCAGCAGCCGCGACCCCGCCGGGAGGACAGATACGCAGTATTTT. Its protein is CASSRDPAGRTDTQYF.

The rearrangement joins TRBV25-1 to TRBJ2-2; TRBD1 aligns across 9 bases. The CDR3 is 16 residues long. Germline V gene lookup returns CDR1 MGHDK and CDR2 SYGVNS. V lost 6 bases, J lost 6 bases, and 11 bases stayed unmatched. The DNA of the CDR3 is TGTGCCAGCAGGGAGTGGGGACAGGGATCGGCCGGGGAGCTGTTTTTT. This encodes CASREWGQGSAGELFF.

The rearrangement joins TRBV2 to TRBJ1-5; 7 bases match TRBD1. Looked up from germline, CDR1 is SNHLY and CDR2 is FYNNEI. CDR3 length equals 15 residues. J gave up 4 bases and V 6 bases, and 9 bases lay outside the gene matches. This CDR3 reads CASRRDRVGNQPQHF. The CDR3 region has the DNA TGTGCCAGCAGGCGAGACAGGGTGGGGAATCAGCCCCAGCATTTT. The variable domain in full, completed from reference TRBV2 and TRBJ1-5, reads EPEVTQTPSHQVTQMGQEVILRCVPISNHLYFYWYRQILGQKVEFLVSFYNNEISEKSEIFDDQFSVERPDGSNFTLKIRSTKLEDSAMYFCASRRDRVGNQPQHFGDGTRLSIL.

This clone was detected only a few times. The chain carries TRBV7-2 and TRBJ2-5; D uncertain. Germline V gives CDR1 SGHTA, CDR2 FQGNSA. This CDR3 contains 13 residues. V lost 5 bases to trimming and J lost 5 bases, with 12 bases between them. The CDR3 nucleotides read TGTGCCAGCAGCGTCGGCCCGAGGGAGACCCAGTACTTC. The encoded protein is CASSVGPRETQYF. Full variable domain (rest looked up from reference TRBV7-2 and TRBJ2-5): GAGVSQSPSNKVTEKGKDVELRCDPISGHTALYWYRQSLGQGLEFLIYFQGNSAPDKSGLPSDRFSAERTGGSVSTLTIQRTQQEDSAVYLCASSVGPRETQYFGPGTRLLVL.

This clone was observed a handful of times. The junction departs from the called germline gene at one end, perhaps through a read error. This chain links TRBV7-7 with TRBJ2-1, with 7 bases that match TRBD2. CDR3 size: 15 residues. In germline, CDR1 is SSHAT, CDR2 FNYEAQ (reference sequence). CDR3 sequence: CASSLGSGPYNEQFF. The CDR3 coding sequence is TGTGCTAGCAGCCTGGGTAGCGGGCCCTACAATGAGCAGTTCTTC.

This clone was seen a few times. As DNA, the CDR3 is TGTGCCAGCAGCTTACTGGCGGAAAGGCTTGGGGAGCAGTTCTTC. It translates to CASSLLAERLGEQFF. The chain has TRBV5-4 and TRBJ2-1; D call uncertain. V was shortened by 2 bases and J by 10 bases, with 19 bases between the two germline ends. CDR3 size: 15 residues. Germline loops: CDR1 SGHNT, CDR2 YYREEE (reference sequence).

This sequence joins TRBV28 and TRBJ2-3, with 7 bases aligning to TRBD2. Germline V gene lookup returns CDR1 MDHEN and CDR2 SYDVKM. The CDR3 is made up of 16 amino acids. The J segment lost 1 base and the V segment lost 4 bases, leaving 8 bases of the junction unmatched. In DNA, the CDR3 is TGTGCCAGCAGTTCACCCGGTGCGGGGGGCACAGATACGCAGTATTTT. Its protein is CASSSPGAGGTDTQYF.

The chain is built from TRBV30 and TRBJ1-5; D perhaps matches TRBD1 (6 bases). Germline-derived CDR1 and CDR2 are GTSNPN and SVGIG (reference sequence). Trimming stripped 2 bases from V and 0 bases from J, with 8 bases between. The CDR3 consists of 14 residues. As DNA, the CDR3 is TGTGCCTGGAGTCAGGGGAATAGCAATCAGCCCCAGCATTTT. Translated: CAWSQGNSNQPQHF.

This clone showed up just a few times. The rearrangement joins TRBV7-2 to TRBJ2-5; 12 bases fit TRBD2. CDR3 length: 18 residues. In germline, CDR1 is SGHTA, CDR2 FQGNSA. V lost 5 bases to trimming and J lost 6 bases; unmatched junction nucleotides: 16. The CDR3 region is CASSLYPGPTSGSKTQYF. The CDR3 bases are TGTGCCAGCAGCCTGTACCCTGGCCCGACTAGCGGGAGCAAGACCCAGTACTTC.

The chain joins TRBV5-4 to TRBJ2-7; possible D gene TRBD2, 6 bases. The germline V and J ends were trimmed by 3 bases and 3 bases, with 16 bases remaining between them. Germline assignment: CDR1 SGHNT and CDR2 YYREEE (reference sequence). CDR3 size: 15 residues. The CDR3 region is CASSSRRELVYEQYF. The DNA for the CDR3 is TGTGCCAGCAGCTCTAGACGGGAGCTGGTCTACGAGCAGTACTTC.

The chain has TRBV7-3 and TRBJ1-2, with a tentative D call TRBD1 (6 bases). This CDR3 is 15 amino acids long. Per the germline V gene, CDR1 is SGHTA and CDR2 is FQGTGA. V lost 4 bases to trimming and J lost 9 bases, with 21 bases between them. The CDR3 coding sequence is TGTGCCAGCAGCTCCACGGACAGTGTTGGGACCAGCTACACCTTC. Amino acid sequence: CASSSTDSVGTSYTF. The variable domain in full, completed from reference TRBV7-3 and TRBJ1-2, reads GAGVSQTPSNKVTEKGKYVELRCDPISGHTALYWYRQSLGQGPEFLIYFQGTGAADDSGLPNDRFFAVRPEGSVSTLKIQRTERGDSAVYLCASSSTDSVGTSYTFGSGTRLTVV.

The chain recombines TRBV7-2 with TRBJ2-7; TRBD1 matches 9 bases. CDR3 length equals 14 residues. Germline V gene sequence: CDR1 SGHTA, CDR2 FQGNSA. V gave up 4 bases and J gave up 4 bases; unmatched junction bases: 5. CDR3: CASSYDRGTYEQYF. The CDR3 nucleotides read TGTGCCAGCAGCTACGACAGGGGGACTTACGAGCAGTACTTC.

The chain recombines TRBV6-5 with TRBJ2-6; no reliable D call. The V gene's germline CDR1 is MNHEY and CDR2 SVGAGI. V was shortened by 7 bases and J by 2 bases, with 6 bases between the two germline ends. CDR3 size: 13 residues. CDR3 DNA sequence: TGTGCCAGCATTTCGGCTGGGGCCAACGTCCTGACTTTC. Protein: CASISAGANVLTF.

V usage is TRBV11-2 and J usage is TRBJ2-3, with 7 bases matching TRBD1. This CDR3 is built from 14 residues. V was pared by 6 bases and J by 4 bases, with 7 bases of the junction left unmatched. Germline V CDR1 and CDR2: SGHAT, FQNNGV. This CDR3 reads CASREGTASDTQYF. In DNA, the CDR3 is TGTGCCAGCAGGGAAGGGACAGCCTCAGATACGCAGTATTTT.

A note on this clone: Other DNA sequences in this sample translate to the same CDR3. The chain combines TRBV7-2 with TRBJ2-4; D might be TRBD2 (5 bases). Germline V gene data show CDR1 as SGHTA and CDR2 as FQGNSA. The CDR3 is 16 residues long. V was pared by 0 bases and J by 0 bases, with 9 bases between. This CDR3 is CASSLAGGLAKNIQYF. CDR3 bases: TGTGCCAGCAGCTTAGCGGGCGGACTAGCCAAAAACATTCAGTACTTC.

This clone occurred a few times. The chain is built from TRBV11-2 and TRBJ2-3; D is undetermined. The germline gives CDR1 SGHAT, CDR2 FQNNGV. V was trimmed by 11 bases and J by 6 bases, leaving 15 bases between them. This CDR3 region has 12 residues. This chain's CDR3 is CAGTGDSDTQYF. For the CDR3, the DNA is TGTGCCGGAACTGGAGACTCGGATACGCAGTATTTT.

This chain joins TRBV2 and TRBJ1-5, with TRBD1 as a possible D gene (5 bases). This CDR3 contains 15 residues. V was pared by 1 base and J by 5 bases, with 12 bases between. CDR1 SNHLY and CDR2 FYNNEI come from the germline V gene. CDR3 coding DNA: TGTGCCAGCAGTGAAGTAGGGGTGAGCGATCAGCCCCAGCATTTT. Amino acids: CASSEVGVSDQPQHF.

This clone was seen a few times. The rearrangement joins TRBV27 to TRBJ2-3; D is perhaps TRBD2 (6 bases). The CDR3 length is 15 residues. Between the trimmed V and J ends, which lost 5 bases and 6 bases, there was a span of 18 bases. Germline assignment: CDR1 MNHEY and CDR2 SMNVEV (reference sequence). The CDR3 reads CASSRPGLGLDTQYF. Here the CDR3 DNA reads TGTGCCAGCAGTCGCCCGGGACTCGGGCTTGATACGCAGTATTTT.

The chain carries TRBV2 and TRBJ1-2; possibly TRBD1 for D (5 bases). The CDR3 is 15 amino acids. V gave up 5 bases and J gave up 3 bases, with 16 bases separating them. Germline loops: CDR1 SNHLY, CDR2 FYNNEI. CDR3 in amino acids: CASSFYSPGHYGYTF. The CDR3 DNA reads TGTGCCAGCAGTTTTTACAGCCCAGGGCACTATGGCTACACCTTC.

This clone showed up just a few times. V is TRBV28 and J is TRBJ2-7, with D unresolved. V lost 6 bases to trimming and J lost 6 bases, with 9 bases between them. The CDR3 totals 11 residues. The germline gives CDR1 MDHEN, CDR2 SYDVKM. For the CDR3, the DNA is TGTGCCAGCAGCCATCCCCCCGAGCAGTACTTC. Its translation: CASSHPPEQYF.

This clone has just a few counts. The V and J genes are TRBV4-3 and TRBJ2-2; D is unresolved. There are 14 residues in the CDR3. Trimming shortened V by 0 bases and J by 7 bases, and 9 bases separated the two germline ends. CDR1 is LGHNA, CDR2 YSLEER, per germline. CDR3 coding DNA: TGCGCCAGCAGCCAAGAGATCCAGAACGGGGAGCTGTTTTTT. This encodes CASSQEIQNGELFF.